Presented here are 3 T cell receptor beta chains from one specimen sequenced in a study of Ad26.COV2.S vaccination and SARS-CoV-2 variants (TCRdb year 2021). The treatment or condition tag for this specimen amounts to: approximately 18 received Ad26.COV2.S at low or high dose, single or two shots; several received placebo; per-sample allocation not given. Repertoires of vaccine and placebo recipients were sequenced from samples taken on day 63 after the first injection. Libraries were made using the immunoSEQ multiplex PCR assay. TCRdb's version of the immuneACCESS table is confined to in-frame rearrangements and falls short of the full clone set. An unresolved V gene accounts for under half of the shortfall where checked; the remainder is of unknown origin. In all, the sample holds 300,000 to 400,000 clones, and 90% of those were seen once. The ten largest clones represent about 5% of the sample.

Specimen: peripheral blood, collected in a trial of Ad26.COV2.S vaccine versus placebo. The receptors originated from a person aged 18 to 65 who received the Ad26.COV2.S COVID-19 vaccine or a placebo.

The rearrangement links TRBV18 to TRBJ1-2; 9 nucleotides match TRBD1. Germline V gene lookup returns CDR1 KGHSH and CDR2 LQKENI. The CDR3 covers 15 residues. Trimming removed 5 bases from V and 3 bases from J; junction bases left unmatched: 7. CDR3: CASSMGQGSYYGYTF. Written as DNA, the CDR3 is TGTGCCAGCTCAATGGGACAGGGTAGCTACTATGGCTACACCTTC.

The chain is built from TRBV5-1 and TRBJ2-1; a weak D match, TRBD2 (6 bases). Germline-derived CDR1 and CDR2 are SGHRS and YFSETQ. CDR3 length equals 15 residues. Between the trimmed V and J ends, which lost 1 base and 8 bases, there was a span of 16 bases. The CDR3 DNA sequence: TGCGCCAGCAGCTTGTGGAATAGGGAGGTCGATGAGCAGTTCTTC. Its translation: CASSLWNREVDEQFF.

The chain is built from TRBV2 and TRBJ2-2, with TRBD1 identical over 9 bases. The CDR3 is 15 residues long. Germline CDR1 reads SNHLY; CDR2 reads FYNNEI. Unmatched junction bases numbered 7, after V lost 8 bases and J lost 3 bases. The CDR3 coding sequence is TGTGCCAGCGGTCGACAGGGGGAGTACACCGGGGAGCTGTTTTTT. Protein sequence: CASGRQGEYTGELFF.